This T cell receptor (beta chain) came from a study of cytomegalovirus exposure and HLA in healthy donors. Generated by immunoSEQ multiplex PCR, the TCRdb table keeps only in-frame clones and is missing some. The sample includes some 56,000 clones, more than 80% seen only once; the top ten take 1.1%. Per germline, CDR1 MDHEN and CDR2 SYDVKM. V was shortened by 9 bases and J by 2 bases, with 13 bases between the two germline ends. There are 14 residues in the CDR3. Findings of the study overall: A list of approximately 150 TCR beta chains associated with cytomegalovirus was given.

About this clone: Its antigen is not known.

Sequences were obtained from PBMCs. The TCR sequence derives from a man aged 18-30 years in good health and CMV-seronegative. The gene calls are TRBV28 and TRBJ1-4; no clear D gene. CDR3 DNA sequence: TGTGCCAGTTCACAGCCGCGTACTAATGAAAAACTGTTTTTT. Its translation: CASSQPRTNEKLFF.